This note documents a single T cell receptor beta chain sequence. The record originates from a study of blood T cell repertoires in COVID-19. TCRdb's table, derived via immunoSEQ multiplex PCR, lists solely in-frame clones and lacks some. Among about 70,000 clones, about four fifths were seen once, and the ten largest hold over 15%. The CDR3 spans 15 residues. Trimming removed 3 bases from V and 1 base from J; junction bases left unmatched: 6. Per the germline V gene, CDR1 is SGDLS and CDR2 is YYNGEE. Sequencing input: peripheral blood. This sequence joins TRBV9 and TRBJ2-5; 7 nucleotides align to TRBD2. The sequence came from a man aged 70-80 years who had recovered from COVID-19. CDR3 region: CASSALAGVQETQYF. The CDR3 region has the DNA TGTGCCAGCAGCGCTTTAGCGGGTGTCCAAGAGACCCAGTACTTC.